This T cell receptor (beta chain) stems from a study of cytomegalovirus exposure and HLA in healthy donors. A multiplex PCR was run with 60 Vbeta primers and 13 Jbeta primers. Method: immunoSEQ multiplex PCR; TCRdb's copy keeps in-frame clones and lacks some. The table lists under 200,000 clones, over 70% of them singletons, with about 7.9% in the top ten. When sampled, the donors appeared nominally healthy, though they likely had unrecorded immune exposures. The clonotype originates from a male donor in good health and CMV-seropositive. Material for sequencing was PBMCs.

The CDR3 region is CASKDSPAETQYF. As DNA, the CDR3 is TGCGCCAGCAAGGACAGCCCGGCGGAGACCCAGTACTTC. This sequence joins TRBV5-1 and TRBJ2-5; weak D call: TRBD1 (6 bases). From germline, CDR1 is SGHRS and CDR2 YFSETQ. The CDR3 spans 13 residues. Between the trimmed V and J ends, which lost 6 bases and 5 bases, there was a span of 14 bases.